This TCR beta chain was identified during a study of blood T cell repertoires in COVID-19. Study as a whole: Acute and convalescent COVID-19 samples came from the United States, Italy and Spain. PBMCs, B-cell-depleted T cells, or T cells provided the cDNA or gDNA that made up the material.

Per the original methods: Estimates of nucleated cell counts were drawn from the amplification of reference gene primers. The data were produced by immunoSEQ multiplex PCR, yet TCRdb's version contains in-frame clones alone and is incomplete. From that table come the V and J calls and clone size; the DNA was used to work out D and trimming. The sample contains around 58,000 clones, approximately 87% of which appear only once. Germline CDR1 is LNHDA and CDR2 is SQIVND (reference sequence). CDR3 length: 13 residues. Losses at the gene ends were 10 bases for V and 7 bases for J; bases not matched to a gene: 10.

The sample was peripheral blood. This TCR derives from a human donor in a cohort sampled during active COVID-19. The rearrangement joins TRBV19 to TRBJ1-5, with TRBD1 matching over 7 bases. Written as DNA, the CDR3 is TGTGCCACCGCGAACAGGGGTAACCAGCCCCAGCATTTT. Protein product: CATANRGNQPQHF.